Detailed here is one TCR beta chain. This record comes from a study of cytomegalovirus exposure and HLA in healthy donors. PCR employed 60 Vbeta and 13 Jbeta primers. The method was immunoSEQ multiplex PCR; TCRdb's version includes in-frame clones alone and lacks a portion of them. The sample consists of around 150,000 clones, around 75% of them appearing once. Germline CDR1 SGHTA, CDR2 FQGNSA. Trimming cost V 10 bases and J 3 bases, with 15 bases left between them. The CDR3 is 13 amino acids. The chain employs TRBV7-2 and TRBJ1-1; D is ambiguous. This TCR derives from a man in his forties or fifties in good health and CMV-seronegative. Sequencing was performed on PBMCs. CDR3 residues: CATQWGGDTEAFF. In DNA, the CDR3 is TGTGCCACCCAGTGGGGAGGAGACACTGAAGCTTTCTTT.